Listed here is a single T cell receptor (beta chain). The method was immunoSEQ multiplex PCR; TCRdb's version includes in-frame clones alone and lacks a portion of them. The data contain roughly 20,000 clones, roughly 80% of them singletons. The data were obtained in a study of control samples from healthy donors and cancer patients. V shed 6 bases and J shed 6 bases, with 14 bases lying between them. Germline CDR1 is MNHEY and CDR2 is SVGEGT. This CDR3 spans 13 amino acids. Specimen: PBMCs. The source of this sequence is a man older than 75 with head and neck cancer. The chain carries TRBV6-2 or TRBV6-3 and TRBJ1-1; D not certain. The CDR3 nucleotides are TGTGCCAGCAGCTTCAACCCGGAGGCTGAAGCTTTCTTT. Amino acid sequence: CASSFNPEAEAFF.